Included here is one T cell receptor (beta chain) sequence, with context. The V segment lost 3 bases and the J segment 10 bases; nucleotides outside the gene matches: 8. The CDR3 spans 13 residues. Per germline, CDR1 GTSNPN and CDR2 SVGIG (reference sequence). The data originate from a study of blood T cell repertoires in COVID-19. This study enrolled people aged 18 to 89 from around 26 US geographic areas. Sequencing was performed with immunoSEQ multiplex PCR; in TCRdb, only in-frame clones are kept and a portion is missing. The repertoire has about 190,000 clones, approximately 84% of them found once; the top ten carry roughly 3%.

The source material was PBMCs or T cells enriched from blood (not recorded which). This sequence joins TRBV30 and TRBJ2-1, with TRBD2 matching over 8 bases. This TCR derives from a woman aged 25 to 39 who had recovered from COVID-19. CDR3 DNA sequence: TGTGCCTGGAGGAACGGGAGGGGTCAGGAGCAGTTCTTC. Its translation is CAWRNGRGQEQFF.